The sequence of this T cell receptor beta chain was determined in a study of shared clonotypes between healthy human individuals. Findings and limits, study-wide: Among the subsets, naive ones generally showed larger estimated richness than memory ones. Clonotype sharing among donors was expected to depend on sequencing depth.

Assay runs were performed at deep level. TCRdb keeps only in-frame clones here, not all; method: immunoSEQ multiplex PCR. The data hold about 1 million clones, with approximately 68% observed a single time. The CDR3 contains 14 residues. V was clipped by 6 bases and J by 2 bases, with 13 bases between them. Looked up from germline, CDR1 is LNHDA and CDR2 is SQIVND (reference sequence). On this clone: Its antigen remains unknown.

The V call is TRBV19, the J call TRBJ1-1; TRBD1 is a possible D gene (5 bases). The sample comprised memory CD4+ T cells sorted from blood. Subset denoted: CD45RA-negative fraction. This receptor was taken from a young man in good health. CDR3: CASRPNGANTEAFF. The CDR3 DNA is TGTGCCAGTAGACCAAACGGGGCAAACACTGAAGCTTTCTTT.